A selection of T cell receptor beta chains follows, all from one sample in a study of T cell responses to AZD1222 COVID-19 vaccine. Produced via immunoSEQ multiplex PCR; TCRdb's table is partial and in-frame only. The data contain approximately 60,000 clones, 86% of them singletons. Here the sequenced sample was peripheral blood, taken 28 days after the second AZD1222 dose. Receptors originate from an adult who received the AZD1222 COVID-19 vaccine. CDR3s include the opening cysteine and the closing phenylalanine or tryptophan. A D gene is named only where the DNA matches it firmly. Size tells how often a clone was seen (once, few, many) or the class of an expanded clone, and some rows leave it out.

v_call	j_call	d_call	clone_size	cdr3_nt	cdr3_aa
TRBV11-2	TRBJ1-1	-	once	TGTGCCACTTCCCCCGAGGGGAACACTGAAGCTTTCTTT	CATSPEGNTEAFF
TRBV7-2	TRBJ2-5	TRBD2	-	TGTGCCAGCAGGCGGGGGGCTCAAGAGACCCAGTACTTC	CASRRGAQETQYF
TRBV7-8	TRBJ1-1	-	-	TGTGCCAGCAGCTTAGTTGGAGCGGACACTGAAGCTTTCTTT	CASSLVGADTEAFF
TRBV28	TRBJ2-1	-	-	TGTGCCAGCAGTGTGGGGCTCGCAGGGACTCTGGACAATGAGCAGTTCTTC	CASSVGLAGTLDNEQFF
TRBV18	TRBJ2-7	-	-	TGTGCCAGCTCACCCGACAGCATACGATACTACGAGCAGTACTTC	CASSPDSIRYYEQYF
TRBV19	TRBJ1-6	-	-	TGTGCCAGTAGGGCATCCTGGGGGTCTAATTCACCCCTCCACTTT	CASRASWGSNSPLHF
TRBV6-5	TRBJ2-2	TRBD2	-	TGTGCCAGCAGTTACTCAGCGGGGGGCAACGGGGAGCTGTTTTTT	CASSYSAGGNGELFF
TRBV7-9	TRBJ1-1	-	-	TGTGCCAGCAGTTGGGCAAACACTGAAGCTTTCTTT	CASSWANTEAFF
TRBV19	TRBJ1-5	TRBD1	-	TGTGCCAGTAGAGGACAGGGTACGGGGCCCCAGCATTTT	CASRGQGTGPQHF
TRBV11-3	TRBJ2-2	-	medium-sized	TGTGCCAGCAGGGGCGGTGCCGGGGAGCTGTTTTTT	CASRGGAGELFF
TRBV28	TRBJ1-3	-	-	TGTGCCAGCAGTCCAGGATGGTACGTCGGTGTTGGAAACACCATATATTTT	CASSPGWYVGVGNTIYF
TRBV29-1	TRBJ1-2	-	-	TGCAGCGTTGACGGGGACGGCTACACCTTC	CSVDGDGYTF
TRBV3-1/TRBV3-2	TRBJ1-6	-	once	TGTGCCAGCAGCCACAGGTCCTCTGCCCAATCACCCCTCCACTTT	CASSHRSSAQSPLHF
TRBV6-5	TRBJ1-5	TRBD1	few	TGTGCCAGCCTGAGGGGGACAGGGGGTCATCAGCCCCAGCATTTT	CASLRGTGGHQPQHF
TRBV5-4	TRBJ1-5	-	-	TGTGCCAGCAGCATCGATAATCAGCCCCAGCATTTT	CASSIDNQPQHF
TRBV28	TRBJ2-1	-	-	TGTGCCAGCAGTTTACCCCGGGGGCAGACTCTGTACAATGAGCAGTTCTTC	CASSLPRGQTLYNEQFF
TRBV5-8	TRBJ2-1	TRBD2	once	TGTGCCAGCAGCCCCACTCGGCGAGCGGGGGTCTTTGGAGAGCAGTTCTTC	CASSPTRRAGVFGEQFF
TRBV7-3	TRBJ1-2	-	-	TGTGCCAGCAGCCCCCGGGGCAGCCTCAACTATGGCTACACCTTC	CASSPRGSLNYGYTF
TRBV10-3	TRBJ1-3	-	-	TGTGCCATCAGTGAAGCGGGGGGATACGGAAACACCATATATTTT	CAISEAGGYGNTIYF
TRBV19	TRBJ1-2	TRBD1	-	TGTGCCAGTAGTATTTGGACAGGGGTTGAAGGCTATGGCTACACCTTC	CASSIWTGVEGYGYTF
TRBV6-5	TRBJ1-2	TRBD1	-	TGTGCCAGCAGTAAATGGGACAGGGGAGGCTACACCTTC	CASSKWDRGGYTF
TRBV2	TRBJ1-4	-	-	TGTGCCATCGTACAGGGCTCGGGTGAAAAACTGTTTTTT	CAIVQGSGEKLFF
TRBV3-1/TRBV3-2	TRBJ1-1	-	-	TGTGCCAGCAGCCAAGGGAGGGGACGCGCAGCTTTCTTT	CASSQGRGRAAFF
TRBV10-3	TRBJ1-6	-	-	TGTGCCATCAGAGACATGGGACAACTAAATTCACCCCTCCACTTT	CAIRDMGQLNSPLHF
TRBV10-3	TRBJ2-3	TRBD2	-	TGTGCCATCTCGAGGTTGGAGCGGGGGGGCGTAGATACGCAGTATTTT	CAISRLERGGVDTQYF
TRBV27	TRBJ1-5	TRBD1	-	TGTGCCACCCAGGTGCGACAGGGGGCGAATCAGCCCCAGCATTTT	CATQVRQGANQPQHF
TRBV7-2	TRBJ2-4	TRBD2	-	TGTGCCAGCAGCTTAGGGCGGGAGTTCGGGAACATTCAGTACTTC	CASSLGREFGNIQYF
TRBV27	TRBJ1-1	-	-	TGTGCCAGCAGCCAGCCCAGGGGTTTGGGCACTGAAGCTTTCTTT	CASSQPRGLGTEAFF
TRBV28	TRBJ1-2	TRBD1	-	TGTGCCAGCAGTTTAGGTGGCGGGACAGGGGAAGGCCTTGGCTACACCTTC	CASSLGGGTGEGLGYTF
TRBV5-4	TRBJ1-2	TRBD1	once	TGTGCCAGCAGACAAGACAGGGGGACGAGGGGCTACACCTTC	CASRQDRGTRGYTF
TRBV7-2	TRBJ1-2	TRBD1	-	TGTGCCAGCAGCTCCCATTCCGACAGGGTGGGTGGCTACACCTTC	CASSSHSDRVGGYTF
TRBV27	TRBJ2-1	TRBD2	-	TGTGCCAGCAGTTGGGGACTAGCGGGAGTACGGGGAAATGAGCAGTTCTTC	CASSWGLAGVRGNEQFF
TRBV27	TRBJ2-1	-	once	TGTGCCAGCAGCCCACCGACTAGTACGATTTACAATGAGCAGTTCTTC	CASSPPTSTIYNEQFF
TRBV7-6	TRBJ1-6	-	-	TGTGCCAGCAGCTTAAACCAGGGAGGATCACCCCTCCACTTT	CASSLNQGGSPLHF
TRBV5-4	TRBJ2-5	-	-	TGTGCCAGCAGCCCCCCCGGAGGATACCAAGAGACCCAGTACTTC	CASSPPGGYQETQYF
TRBV19	TRBJ1-2	-	-	TGTGCCAGTAGTATAGAGGCGGGGTTCTATGGCTACACCTTC	CASSIEAGFYGYTF
TRBV12-3/TRBV12-4	TRBJ1-1	-	-	TGTGCCAGCAGTTTTAACAGGAACACTGAAGCTTTCTTT	CASSFNRNTEAFF
TRBV28	TRBJ1-5	-	-	TGTGCCAGCAGTTGGACACTTAATCAGCCCCAGCATTTT	CASSWTLNQPQHF
TRBV4-1	TRBJ2-7	TRBD2	-	TGCGCCAGCAGCCAAGAGGGGACTAGGCGCGCCGAGCAGTACTTC	CASSQEGTRRAEQYF
TRBV12-5	TRBJ2-3	TRBD1	-	TGTGCTAGTGGTACCCATACGACAGGGAGCTCTAGCACAGATACGCAGTATTTT	CASGTHTTGSSSTDTQYF
TRBV12-3/TRBV12-4	TRBJ1-5	-	-	TGTGCCAGCAGTTTGGCAGGCAATCAGCCCCAGCATTTT	CASSLAGNQPQHF